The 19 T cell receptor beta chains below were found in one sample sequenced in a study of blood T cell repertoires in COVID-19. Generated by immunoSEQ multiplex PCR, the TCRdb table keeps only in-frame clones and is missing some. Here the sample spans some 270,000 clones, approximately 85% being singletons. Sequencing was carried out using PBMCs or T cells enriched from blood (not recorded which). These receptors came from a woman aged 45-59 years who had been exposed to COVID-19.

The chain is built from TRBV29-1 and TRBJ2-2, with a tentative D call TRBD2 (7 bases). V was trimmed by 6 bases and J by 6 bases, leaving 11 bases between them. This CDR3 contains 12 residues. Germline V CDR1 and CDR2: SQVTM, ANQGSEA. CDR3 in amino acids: CSVGGQAGELFF. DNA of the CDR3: TGCAGCGTGGGGGGGCAAGCCGGGGAGCTGTTTTTT.

In nucleotides, the CDR3 is TGTGCCAGCTCACCAAGGGACAGGGTTTCGGATACGCAGTATTTT. Protein product: CASSPRDRVSDTQYF. The genes are TRBV18 and TRBJ2-3; 9 nucleotides align to TRBD1. Germline V lookup: CDR1 KGHSH, CDR2 LQKENI. J lost 6 bases, V lost 2 bases, and 6 bases had no gene match. CDR3 length: 15 amino acids.

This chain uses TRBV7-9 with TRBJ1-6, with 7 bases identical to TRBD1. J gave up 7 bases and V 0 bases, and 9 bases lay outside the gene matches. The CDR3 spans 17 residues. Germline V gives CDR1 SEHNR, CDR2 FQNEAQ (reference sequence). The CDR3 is CASSLALRGQSNSPLHF. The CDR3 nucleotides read TGTGCCAGCAGCTTAGCCCTGAGGGGGCAGTCCAATTCACCCCTCCACTTT.

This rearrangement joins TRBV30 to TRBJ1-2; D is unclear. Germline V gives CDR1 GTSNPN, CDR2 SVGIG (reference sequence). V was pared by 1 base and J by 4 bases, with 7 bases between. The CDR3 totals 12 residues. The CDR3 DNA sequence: TGTGCCTGGAGTGCTTACAGCTATGGCTACACCTTC. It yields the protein CAWSAYSYGYTF.

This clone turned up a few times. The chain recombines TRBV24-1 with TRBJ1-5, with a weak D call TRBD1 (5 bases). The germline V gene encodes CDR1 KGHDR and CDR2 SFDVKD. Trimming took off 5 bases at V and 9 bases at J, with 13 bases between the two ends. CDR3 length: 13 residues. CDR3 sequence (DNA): TGTGCCACCAGTGGGACCAATCAGGGGCCCCAGCATTTT. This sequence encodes CATSGTNQGPQHF.

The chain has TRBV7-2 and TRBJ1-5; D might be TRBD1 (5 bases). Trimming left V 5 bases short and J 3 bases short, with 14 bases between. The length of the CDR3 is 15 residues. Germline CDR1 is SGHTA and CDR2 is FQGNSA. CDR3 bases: TGTGCCAGCAGCCCGGGGGGGACGCTCAATCAGCCCCAGCATTTT. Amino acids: CASSPGGTLNQPQHF.

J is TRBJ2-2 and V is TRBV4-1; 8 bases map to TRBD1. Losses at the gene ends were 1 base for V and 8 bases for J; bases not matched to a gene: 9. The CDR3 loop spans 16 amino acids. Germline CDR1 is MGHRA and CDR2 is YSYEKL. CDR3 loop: CASSQGDRILLGELFF. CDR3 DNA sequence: TGCGCCAGCAGCCAAGGGGACAGGATCCTTCTGGGGGAGCTGTTTTTT.

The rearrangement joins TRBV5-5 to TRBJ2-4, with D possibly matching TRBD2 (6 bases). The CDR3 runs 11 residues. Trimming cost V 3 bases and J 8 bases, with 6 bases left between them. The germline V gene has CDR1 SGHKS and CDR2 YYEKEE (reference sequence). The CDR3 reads CASSSGDIQYF. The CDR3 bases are TGTGCCAGCAGCTCGGGGGACATTCAGTACTTC.

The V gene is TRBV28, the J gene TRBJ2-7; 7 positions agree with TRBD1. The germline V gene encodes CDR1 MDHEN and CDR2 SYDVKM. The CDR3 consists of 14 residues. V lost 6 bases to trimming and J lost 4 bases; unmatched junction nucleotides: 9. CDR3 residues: CASSPGQVVYEQYF. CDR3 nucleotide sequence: TGTGCCAGCAGCCCCGGACAGGTGGTTTACGAGCAGTACTTC.

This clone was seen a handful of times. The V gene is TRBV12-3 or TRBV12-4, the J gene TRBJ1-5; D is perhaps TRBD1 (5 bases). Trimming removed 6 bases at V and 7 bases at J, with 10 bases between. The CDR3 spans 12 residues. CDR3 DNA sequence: TGTGCCAGCAGGATGGGGGGACAGCCCCAGCATTTT. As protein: CASRMGGQPQHF.

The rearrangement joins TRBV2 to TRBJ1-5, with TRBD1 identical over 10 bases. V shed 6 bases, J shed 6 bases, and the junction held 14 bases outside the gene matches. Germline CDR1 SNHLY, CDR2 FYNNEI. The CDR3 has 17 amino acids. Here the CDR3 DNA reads TGTGCCAGCAGCTCCGGCGCGACAGGGGGCAATAGTCAGCCCCAGCATTTT. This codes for CASSSGATGGNSQPQHF. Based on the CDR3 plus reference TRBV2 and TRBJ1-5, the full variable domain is EPEVTQTPSHQVTQMGQEVILRCVPISNHLYFYWYRQILGQKVEFLVSFYNNEISEKSEIFDDQFSVERPDGSNFTLKIRSTKLEDSAMYFCASSSGATGGNSQPQHFGDGTRLSIL.

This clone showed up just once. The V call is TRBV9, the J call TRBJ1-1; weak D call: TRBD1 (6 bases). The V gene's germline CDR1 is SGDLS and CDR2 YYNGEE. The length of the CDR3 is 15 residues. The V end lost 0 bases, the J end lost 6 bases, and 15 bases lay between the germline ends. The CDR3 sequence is CASSVGATGQSEAFF. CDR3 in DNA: TGTGCCAGCAGCGTAGGGGCTACAGGGCAGTCTGAAGCTTTCTTT.

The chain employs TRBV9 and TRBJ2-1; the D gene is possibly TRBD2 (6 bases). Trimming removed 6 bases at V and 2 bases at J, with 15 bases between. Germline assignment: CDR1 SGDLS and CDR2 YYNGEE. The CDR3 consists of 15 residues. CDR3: CASTPRGTAYNEQFF. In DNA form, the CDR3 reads TGTGCCAGCACCCCTCGGGGGACGGCCTACAATGAGCAGTTCTTC.

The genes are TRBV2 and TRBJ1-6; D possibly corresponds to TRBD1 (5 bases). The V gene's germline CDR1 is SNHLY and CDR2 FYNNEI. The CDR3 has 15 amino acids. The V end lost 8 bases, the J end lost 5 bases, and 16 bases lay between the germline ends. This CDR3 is CASRPTGLDNSPLHF. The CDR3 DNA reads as TGTGCCAGCCGGCCCACGGGACTGGATAATTCACCCCTCCACTTT.

The CDR3 sequence is CASSRTGGDQYEQYF. In DNA form, the CDR3 reads TGTGCCAGCAGTCGTACAGGGGGCGATCAGTACGAGCAGTACTTC. The gene calls are TRBV6-5 and TRBJ2-7, with 9 bases lining up with TRBD1. The CDR3 spans 15 residues. Germline CDR1 is MNHEY and CDR2 is SVGAGI. J gave up 4 bases and V 5 bases, and 9 bases lay outside the gene matches.

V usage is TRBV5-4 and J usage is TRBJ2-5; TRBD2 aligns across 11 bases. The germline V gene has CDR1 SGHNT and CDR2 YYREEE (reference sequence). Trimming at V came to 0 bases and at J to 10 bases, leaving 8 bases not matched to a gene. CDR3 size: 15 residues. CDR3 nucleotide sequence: TGTGCCAGCAGCTTGGCGACTAGCGGGGTTGGTAACCAGTACTTC. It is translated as CASSLATSGVGNQYF.

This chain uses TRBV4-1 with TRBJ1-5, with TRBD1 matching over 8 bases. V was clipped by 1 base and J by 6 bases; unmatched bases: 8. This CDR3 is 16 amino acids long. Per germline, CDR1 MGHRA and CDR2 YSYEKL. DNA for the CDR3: TGCGCCAGCAGCCAAGGAGGACAGGGAATGGTTCAGCCCCAGCATTTT. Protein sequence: CASSQGGQGMVQPQHF.

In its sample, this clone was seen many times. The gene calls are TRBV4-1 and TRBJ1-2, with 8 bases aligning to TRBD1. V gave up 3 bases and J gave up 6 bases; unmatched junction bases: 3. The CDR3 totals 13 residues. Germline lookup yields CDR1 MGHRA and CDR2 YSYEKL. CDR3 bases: TGCGCCAGCAGCCAGAGACAGGGGAATGGCTACACCTTC. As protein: CASSQRQGNGYTF.

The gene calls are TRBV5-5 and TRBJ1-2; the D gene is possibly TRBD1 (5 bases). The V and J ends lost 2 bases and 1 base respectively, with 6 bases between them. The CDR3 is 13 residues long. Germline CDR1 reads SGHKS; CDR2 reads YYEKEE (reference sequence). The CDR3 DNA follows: TGTGCCAGCAGCTTTGACAGTAACTATGGCTACACCTTC. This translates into CASSFDSNYGYTF. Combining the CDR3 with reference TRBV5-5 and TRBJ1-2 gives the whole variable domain DAGVTQSPTHLIKTRGQQVTLRCSPISGHKSVSWYQQVLGQGPQFIFQYYEKEERGRGNFPDRFSARQFPNYSSELNVNALLLGDSALYLCASSFDSNYGYTFGSGTRLTVV.